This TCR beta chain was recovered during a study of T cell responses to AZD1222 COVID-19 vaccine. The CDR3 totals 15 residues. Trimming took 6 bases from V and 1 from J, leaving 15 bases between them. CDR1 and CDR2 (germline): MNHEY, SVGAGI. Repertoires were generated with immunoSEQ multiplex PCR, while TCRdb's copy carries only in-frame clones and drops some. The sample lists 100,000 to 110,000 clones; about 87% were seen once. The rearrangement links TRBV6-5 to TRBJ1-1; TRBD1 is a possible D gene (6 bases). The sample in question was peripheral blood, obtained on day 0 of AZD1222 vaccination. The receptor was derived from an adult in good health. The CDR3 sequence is CASRDTGTSNTEAFF. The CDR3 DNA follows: TGTGCCAGCAGGGACACCGGGACATCGAACACTGAAGCTTTCTTT.